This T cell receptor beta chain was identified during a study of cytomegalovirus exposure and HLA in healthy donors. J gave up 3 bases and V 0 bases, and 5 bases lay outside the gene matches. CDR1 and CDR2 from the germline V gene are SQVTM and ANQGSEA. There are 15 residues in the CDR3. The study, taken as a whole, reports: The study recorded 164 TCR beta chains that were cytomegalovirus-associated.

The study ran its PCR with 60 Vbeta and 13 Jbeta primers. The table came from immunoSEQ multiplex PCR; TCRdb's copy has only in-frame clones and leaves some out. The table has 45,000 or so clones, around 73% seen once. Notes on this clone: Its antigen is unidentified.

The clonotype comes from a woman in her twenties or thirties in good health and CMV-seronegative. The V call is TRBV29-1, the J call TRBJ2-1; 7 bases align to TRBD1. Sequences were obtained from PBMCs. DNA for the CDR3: TGCAGCGTTGAAGATCGAACAGGGGTCTACAATGAGCAGTTCTTC. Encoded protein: CSVEDRTGVYNEQFF.